This T cell receptor beta chain was identified in a study of molecular identifiers for immune sequencing clone quantification. Findings and caveats of the study: Underestimated sizes of highly expanded clones could result from identical TCR molecules that share a barcode. Over 99% of effector molecules, but under 1% in naive cells, were held by clones with more than 20 RNA copies.

The authors gated naive CD8 T cells as CD8+CD4-CCR7+CD45RA+ for sorting. This clonotype was detected ten times or more. The antigen is undetermined. Each CDR3 protein is one row after TCRdb ran MiXCR on the PCR reads. Of 60,000 to 70,000 distinct CDR3 sequences detected, 15% to 20% appear once; the ten largest clones hold approximately 1.4%. The germline V gene encodes CDR1 MNHEY and CDR2 SMNVEV (reference sequence). The ends were cut back, 0 bases at V and 1 base at J, with 13 bases in the middle. CDR3 length: 16 residues. The sequence derives from a human donor in good health. Some libraries in this study had Jurkat cell RNA spiked in. The genes are TRBV27 and TRBJ2-7, with D possibly matching TRBD1 (8 bases). Sequences were obtained from naive CD8+ T cells from blood, with Jurkat cell RNA spiked in. Subset indicated: FACS-sorted CD8+CD4-CCR7+CD45RA+ naive T cells. The CDR3 loop reads CASSLSNRGGSYEQYF. As DNA, the CDR3 is TGTGCCAGCAGTTTATCGAACAGGGGGGGGTCCTACGAGCAGTACTTC.